This T cell receptor beta chain is from a study of OX40 agonist ivuxolimab in advanced cancers. The overall study: An agonistic human IgG2 monoclonal antibody against OX40 (CD134) was given.

Drawing of blood for sampling happened at baseline, at cycle 4 day 1, and at cycle 7 day 1. This CDR3 comprises 15 residues. In germline, CDR1 is PRHDT, CDR2 FYEKMQ (reference sequence). V shed 7 bases, J shed 7 bases, and the junction held 13 bases outside the gene matches. The method was immunoSEQ multiplex PCR; TCRdb's version includes in-frame clones alone and lacks a portion of them. The table includes about 79,000 clones, 65% to 85% detected once. Notes on the study in general: Averaging showed that CD8+ T cells had more expanded clones than CD4+ did. A proportion of nonresponders additionally exhibited low normalized T-cell clonal expansion.

This clone was counted only a few times. Antigen: not known. Source: CD4+ or CD8+ T cells sorted from blood, taken in a trial of the OX40 agonist ivuxolimab. The rearrangement joins TRBV13 to TRBJ2-7, with 10 nucleotides matching TRBD1. The sequence was obtained from an adult with an advanced solid tumor such as melanoma, head and neck, liver or kidney cancer. The CDR3 sequence: CASMVRDRGSGEQYF. In DNA form, the CDR3 reads TGTGCCAGCATGGTACGGGACAGGGGATCGGGGGAGCAGTACTTC.